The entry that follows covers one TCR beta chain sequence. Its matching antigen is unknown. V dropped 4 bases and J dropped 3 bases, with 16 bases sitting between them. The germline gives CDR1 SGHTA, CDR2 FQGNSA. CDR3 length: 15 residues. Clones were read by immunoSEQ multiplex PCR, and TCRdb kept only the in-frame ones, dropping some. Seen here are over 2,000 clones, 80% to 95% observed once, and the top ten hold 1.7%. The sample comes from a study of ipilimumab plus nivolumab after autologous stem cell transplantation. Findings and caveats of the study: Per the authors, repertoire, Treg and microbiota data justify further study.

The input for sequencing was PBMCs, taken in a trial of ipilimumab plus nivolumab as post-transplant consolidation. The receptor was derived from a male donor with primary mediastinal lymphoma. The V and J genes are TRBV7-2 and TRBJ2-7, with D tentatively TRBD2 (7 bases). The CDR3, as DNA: TGTGCCAGCAGCTCCCTCGGGGGGACATTCTACGAGCAGTACTTC. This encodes CASSSLGGTFYEQYF.